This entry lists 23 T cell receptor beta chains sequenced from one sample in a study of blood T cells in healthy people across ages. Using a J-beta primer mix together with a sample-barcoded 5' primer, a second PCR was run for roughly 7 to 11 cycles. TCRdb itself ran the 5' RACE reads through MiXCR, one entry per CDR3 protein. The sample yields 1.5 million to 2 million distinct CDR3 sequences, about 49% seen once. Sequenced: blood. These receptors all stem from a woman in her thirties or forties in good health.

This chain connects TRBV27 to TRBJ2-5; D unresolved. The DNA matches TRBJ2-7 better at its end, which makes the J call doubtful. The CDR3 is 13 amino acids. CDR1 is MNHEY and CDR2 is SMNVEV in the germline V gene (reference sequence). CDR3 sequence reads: CASSVSFTYEQYF. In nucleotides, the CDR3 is TGTGCCAGCAGTGTAAGCTTTACCTACGAGCAGTACTTC.

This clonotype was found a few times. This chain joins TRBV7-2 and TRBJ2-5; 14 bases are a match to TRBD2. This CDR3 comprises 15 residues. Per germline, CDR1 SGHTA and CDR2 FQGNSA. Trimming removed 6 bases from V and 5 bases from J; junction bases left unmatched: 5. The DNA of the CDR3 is TGTGCCAGCAGGAGGACTAGCGGGGGGAGGGAGACCCAGTACTTC. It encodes CASRRTSGGRETQYF.

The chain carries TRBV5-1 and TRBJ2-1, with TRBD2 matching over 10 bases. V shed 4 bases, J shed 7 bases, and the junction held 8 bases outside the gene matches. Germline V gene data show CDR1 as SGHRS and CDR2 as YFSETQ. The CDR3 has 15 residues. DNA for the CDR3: TGCGCCAGCAGCATGAGCGGGGGGGCGTCGAATGAGCAGTTCTTC. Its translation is CASSMSGGASNEQFF.

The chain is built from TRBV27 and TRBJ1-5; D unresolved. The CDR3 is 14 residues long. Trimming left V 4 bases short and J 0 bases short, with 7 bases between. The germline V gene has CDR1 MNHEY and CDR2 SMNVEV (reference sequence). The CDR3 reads CASSYIGSNQPQHF. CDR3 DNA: TGTGCCAGCAGTTATATCGGTAGCAATCAGCCCCAGCATTTT.

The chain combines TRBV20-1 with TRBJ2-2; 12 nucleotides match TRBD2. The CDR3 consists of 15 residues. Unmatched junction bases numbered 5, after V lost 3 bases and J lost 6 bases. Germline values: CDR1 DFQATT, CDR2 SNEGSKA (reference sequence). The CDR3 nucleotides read TGCAGTGCTAGGGCGACTAGCGGGGGACCCGGGGAGCTGTTTTTT. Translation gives CSARATSGGPGELFF.

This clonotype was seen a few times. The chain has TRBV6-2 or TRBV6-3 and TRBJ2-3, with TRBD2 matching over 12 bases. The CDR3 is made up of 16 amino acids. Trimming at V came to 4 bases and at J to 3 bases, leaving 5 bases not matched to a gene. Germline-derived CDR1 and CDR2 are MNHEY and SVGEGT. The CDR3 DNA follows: TGTGCCAGCAGTTCTTGGACTAGCGGGGATACAGATACGCAGTATTTT. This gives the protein CASSSWTSGDTDTQYF.

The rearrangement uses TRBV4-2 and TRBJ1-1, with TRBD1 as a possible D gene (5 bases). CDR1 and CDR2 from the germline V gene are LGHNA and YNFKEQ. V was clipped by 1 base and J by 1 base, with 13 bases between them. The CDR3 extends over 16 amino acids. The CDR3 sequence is CASSQVLGATNTEAFF. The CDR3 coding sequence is TGTGCCAGCAGCCAAGTTCTTGGGGCCACGAACACTGAAGCTTTCTTT.

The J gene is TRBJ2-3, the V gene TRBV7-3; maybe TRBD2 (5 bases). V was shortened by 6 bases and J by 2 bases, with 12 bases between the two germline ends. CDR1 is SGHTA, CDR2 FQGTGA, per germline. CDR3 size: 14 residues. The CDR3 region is CASSTAGHTDTQYF. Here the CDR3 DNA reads TGTGCCAGCAGTACCGCGGGTCACACAGATACGCAGTATTTT.

The CDR3 sequence: CASSDQGLQQETQYF. The CDR3 nucleotides are TGTGCCAGCAGTGACCAGGGACTACAGCAAGAGACCCAGTACTTC. V and J are TRBV2 and TRBJ2-7, with TRBD2 matching 7 bases. The J call may be faulty, since TRBJ2-5 better matches the DNA end. The CDR3 sequence is 15 residues long. Germline V gene sequence: CDR1 SNHLY, CDR2 FYNNEI.

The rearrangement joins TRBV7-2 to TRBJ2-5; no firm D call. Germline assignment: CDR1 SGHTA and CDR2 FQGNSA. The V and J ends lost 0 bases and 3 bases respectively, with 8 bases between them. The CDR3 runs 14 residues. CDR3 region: CASSLASDKETQYF. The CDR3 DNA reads TGTGCCAGCAGCTTAGCGTCGGATAAAGAGACCCAGTACTTC.

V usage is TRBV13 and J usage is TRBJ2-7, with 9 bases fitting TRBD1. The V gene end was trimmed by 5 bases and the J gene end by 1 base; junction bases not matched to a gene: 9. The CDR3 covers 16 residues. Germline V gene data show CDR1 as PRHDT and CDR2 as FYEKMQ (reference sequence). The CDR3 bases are TGTGCCAGCAGCCCCCGGGACAGGGCCATATCCTACGAGCAGTACTTC. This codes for CASSPRDRAISYEQYF.

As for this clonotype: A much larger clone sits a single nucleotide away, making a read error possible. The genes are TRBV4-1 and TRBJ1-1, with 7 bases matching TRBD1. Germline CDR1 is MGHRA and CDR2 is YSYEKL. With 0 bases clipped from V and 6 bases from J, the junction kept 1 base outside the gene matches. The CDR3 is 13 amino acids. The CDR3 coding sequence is TGCGCCAGCAGCCAAGATCAGGGGGCTGAAGCTTTCTTT. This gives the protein CASSQDQGAEAFF.

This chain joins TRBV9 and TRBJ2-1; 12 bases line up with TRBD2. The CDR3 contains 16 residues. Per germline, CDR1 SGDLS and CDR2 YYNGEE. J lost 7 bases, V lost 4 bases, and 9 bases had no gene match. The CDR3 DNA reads TGTGCCAGCAGCTCCCGACTAGCGGGGGTACTAAATGAGCAGTTCTTC. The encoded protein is CASSSRLAGVLNEQFF.

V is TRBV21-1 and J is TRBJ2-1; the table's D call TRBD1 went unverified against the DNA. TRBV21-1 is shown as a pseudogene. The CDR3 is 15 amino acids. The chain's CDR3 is CASSKCKTGNNEQFF. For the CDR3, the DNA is TGTGCCAGCAGCAAATGTAAGACAGGGAACAATGAGCAGTTCTTC.

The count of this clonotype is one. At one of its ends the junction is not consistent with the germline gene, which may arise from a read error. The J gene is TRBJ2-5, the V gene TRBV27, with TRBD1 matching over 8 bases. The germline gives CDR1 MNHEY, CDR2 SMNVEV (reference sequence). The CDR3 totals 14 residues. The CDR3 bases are TGTGTCAGCAGTAAGACAGGGGTCCAAGAGACCCAGTACTTC. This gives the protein CVSSKTGVQETQYF.

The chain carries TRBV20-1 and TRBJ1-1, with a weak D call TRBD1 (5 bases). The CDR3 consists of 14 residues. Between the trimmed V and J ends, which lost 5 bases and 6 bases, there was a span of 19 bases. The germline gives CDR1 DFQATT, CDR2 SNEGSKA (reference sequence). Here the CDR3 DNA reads TGCAGTGCTTCACAGGTTTCGGGAAGGCCTGAAGCTTTCTTT. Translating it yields CSASQVSGRPEAFF.

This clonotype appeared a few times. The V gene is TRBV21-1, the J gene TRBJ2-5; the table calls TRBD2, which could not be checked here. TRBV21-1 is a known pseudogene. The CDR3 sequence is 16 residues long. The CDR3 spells CASSKETSLRVETQYF. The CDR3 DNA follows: TGTGCCAGCAGCAAAGAGACTAGCTTAAGGGTAGAGACCCAGTACTTC.

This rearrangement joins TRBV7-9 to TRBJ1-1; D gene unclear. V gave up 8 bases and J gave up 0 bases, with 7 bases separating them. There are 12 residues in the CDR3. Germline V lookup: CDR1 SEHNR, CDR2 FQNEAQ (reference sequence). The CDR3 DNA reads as TGTGCCAGCGGTTACATGAACACTGAAGCTTTCTTT. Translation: CASGYMNTEAFF.

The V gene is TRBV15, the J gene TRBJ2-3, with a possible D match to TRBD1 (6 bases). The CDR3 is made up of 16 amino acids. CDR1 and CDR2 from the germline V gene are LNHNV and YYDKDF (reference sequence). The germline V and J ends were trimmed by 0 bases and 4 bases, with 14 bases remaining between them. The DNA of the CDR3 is TGTGCCACCAGCAGAGATGGGTGCAGGGGTGCAGATACGCAGTATTTT. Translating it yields CATSRDGCRGADTQYF.

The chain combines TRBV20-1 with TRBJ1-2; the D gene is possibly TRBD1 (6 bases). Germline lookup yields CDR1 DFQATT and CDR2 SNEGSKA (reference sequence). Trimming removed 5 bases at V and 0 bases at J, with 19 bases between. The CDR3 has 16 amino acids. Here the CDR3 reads CSAGSPRGGPNYGYTF. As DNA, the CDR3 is TGCAGTGCTGGGAGCCCTCGGGGGGGCCCTAACTATGGCTACACCTTC.

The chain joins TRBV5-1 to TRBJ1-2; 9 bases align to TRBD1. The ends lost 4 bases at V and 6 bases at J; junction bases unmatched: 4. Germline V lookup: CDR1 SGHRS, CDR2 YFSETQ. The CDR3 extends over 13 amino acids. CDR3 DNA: TGCGCCAGCAGCCCCTGGACAGGGGATGGCTACACCTTC. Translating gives CASSPWTGDGYTF.

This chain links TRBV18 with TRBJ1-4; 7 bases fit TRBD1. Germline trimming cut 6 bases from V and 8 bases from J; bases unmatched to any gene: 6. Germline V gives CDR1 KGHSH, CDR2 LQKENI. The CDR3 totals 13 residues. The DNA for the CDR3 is TGTGCCAGCTCGGCCCAGGGGGACGAAAAACTGTTTTTT. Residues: CASSAQGDEKLFF.

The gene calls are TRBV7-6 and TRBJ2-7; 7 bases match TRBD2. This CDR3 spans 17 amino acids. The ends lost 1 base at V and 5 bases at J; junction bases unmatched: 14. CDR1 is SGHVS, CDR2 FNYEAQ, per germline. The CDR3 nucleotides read TGTGCCAGCAGCTTAGGGGAGGGATGGCAGGTCCCCCACGAGCAGTACTTC. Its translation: CASSLGEGWQVPHEQYF. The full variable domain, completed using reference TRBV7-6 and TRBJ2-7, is GAGVSQSPRYKVTKRGQDVALRCDPISGHVSLYWYRQALGQGPEFLTYFNYEAQQDKSGLPNDRFSAERPEGSISTLTIQRTEQRDSAMYRCASSLGEGWQVPHEQYFGPGTRLTVT.